This is a list of T cell receptor beta chains from one sample in a study of blood T cell repertoires in COVID-19. Clones were read by immunoSEQ multiplex PCR, and TCRdb kept only the in-frame ones, dropping some. The repertoire consists of about 120,000 clones, with 60% to 80% occurring once and the leading ten covering over 1.5%. Sequencing was performed on peripheral blood. These receptor sequences come from a woman in her 70s with acute or convalescent COVID-19. CDR3s include the opening cysteine and the closing phenylalanine or tryptophan. D genes are given only for firm matches. Size is stated for part of the rows, as once, few or many counts, or as a class when the clone is expanded.

cdr3_nt	cdr3_aa	d_call	clone_size	v_call	j_call	cdr3_length
TGTGCCAGCAGCTTGGGAAGCGGGAGAAACATTCAGTACTTC	CASSLGSGRNIQYF	TRBD2	-	TRBV11-3	TRBJ2-4	14
TGTGCCAGCAGTGAAGGGCCCGGGCTAGCGGGACCGGGAAACATTCAGTACTTC	CASSEGPGLAGPGNIQYF	TRBD2	once	TRBV2	TRBJ2-4	18
TGTGCCAGCAGCTTGGCTAGAAAGAATGAGCAGTTCTTC	CASSLARKNEQFF	-	-	TRBV5-4	TRBJ2-1	13
TGTGCCAGCAGCCTAGGGGGCAGCGGAAACATTCAGTACTTC	CASSLGGSGNIQYF	TRBD1	-	TRBV5-5	TRBJ2-4	14
TGTGCCACCAGAACGGCAGGGGGCAGCTACGAGCAGTACTTC	CATRTAGGSYEQYF	TRBD1	-	TRBV6-5	TRBJ2-7	14
TGTGCCAGCAGCTTAGAGACAGGGAGAAACATTCAGTACTTC	CASSLETGRNIQYF	TRBD1	-	TRBV7-2	TRBJ2-4	14
TGTGCCAGCAGTTACTCGTCACAAACACCCCTCCACTTT	CASSYSSQTPLHF	-	-	TRBV6-5	TRBJ1-6	13
TGTGCCACCAGTGGTACAGGGGGGAAGCAGTACTTC	CATSGTGGKQYF	TRBD1	-	TRBV24-1	TRBJ2-7	12
TGTGCCAGCAGTGAAGCGCTCCCCGGGGGGAGCGGGAATGAGCAGTTCTTC	CASSEALPGGSGNEQFF	TRBD2	-	TRBV2	TRBJ2-1	17
TGCAGCGCCGAGGTTGGGGGGGCGCGTAATGAGCAGTTCTTC	CSAEVGGARNEQFF	-	-	TRBV29-1	TRBJ2-1	14
TGTGCCTGGAGTGTTCCGGGACAGGGGGGCGATGAGCAGTTCTTC	CAWSVPGQGGDEQFF	TRBD1	-	TRBV30	TRBJ2-1	15
TGTGCCAGCAGCTTCGAGGTCAGGGGCCCCATCTCTGGAAACACCATATATTTT	CASSFEVRGPISGNTIYF	-	-	TRBV7-2	TRBJ1-3	18
TGTGCCAGCAGCCGACAGGGGGGGACGTCTGGCTACACCTTC	CASSRQGGTSGYTF	TRBD1	-	TRBV6-5	TRBJ1-2	14
TGTGCCAGCAGTATCCGGCAACCGTTATCAGGGGCGGCTTTCTTT	CASSIRQPLSGAAFF	-	-	TRBV2	TRBJ1-1	15
TGTGCCAGCAGTTATGGGGAGGATTCACCCCTCCACTTT	CASSYGEDSPLHF	-	-	TRBV21-1	TRBJ1-6	13
TGTGCCAGTAGTACAGGCAGGGACTACACTGAAGCTTTCTTT	CASSTGRDYTEAFF	-	few	TRBV19	TRBJ1-1	14
TGTGCCAGTAGGCGGGATTCCGGCTACACCTTC	CASRRDSGYTF	-	-	TRBV6-5	TRBJ1-2	11
TGTGCCAGCAGAATTAAACAGGGTAAAGCAGGCTACACCTTC	CASRIKQGKAGYTF	-	-	TRBV6-5	TRBJ1-2	14
TGTGCCAGCAGCCAGTTCCAGGGTGTTAACAGAAACACCATATATTTT	CASSQFQGVNRNTIYF	-	-	TRBV4-2	TRBJ1-3	16
TGTGCCAGCGGGGGACAGGATAATGAAAAACTGTTTTTT	CASGGQDNEKLFF	TRBD1	-	TRBV6-5	TRBJ1-4	13
TGTGCCAGCAGCCAAATTGTAGGGGGACACGCTGAAGCTTTCTTT	CASSQIVGGHAEAFF	-	-	TRBV7-2	TRBJ1-1	15
TGCGCCAGCAGCTCTGGACAGGACGGGTCACCCCTCCACTTT	CASSSGQDGSPLHF	TRBD1	-	TRBV5-1	TRBJ1-6	14
TGTGCCAGCAGCAGGCAGGGGGCGGTTGAAAAACTGTTTTTT	CASSRQGAVEKLFF	TRBD1	-	TRBV5-4	TRBJ1-4	14
TGTGCCAGCAGTTTGGGCCGGTTAACTGAAGCTTTCTTT	CASSLGRLTEAFF	-	-	TRBV28	TRBJ1-1	13
TGTGCCACCAGTGAGAGAGCTTGGACCGGGGAGCTGTTTTTT	CATSERAWTGELFF	-	-	TRBV24-1	TRBJ2-2	14
TGTGCCACCCGGTGGGAGTCCTACGAGCAGTACTTC	CATRWESYEQYF	-	-	TRBV10-3	TRBJ2-7	12
TGCGCCAGCAGCTTAGAAACCGGGACAGATCACTATGGCTACACCTTC	CASSLETGTDHYGYTF	TRBD1	-	TRBV4-1	TRBJ1-2	16
TGTGCCACCAGTGTGGGCAGGACAGGGGCACACGAGCAGTACTTC	CATSVGRTGAHEQYF	TRBD1	-	TRBV24-1	TRBJ2-7	15
TGTGCCAGCAGCAGCGAGACCTACGAGCAGTACTTC	CASSSETYEQYF	-	-	TRBV6-6	TRBJ2-7	12
TGCAGTGCTAGTGGAACAGGGGGATACGAGCAGTACTTC	CSASGTGGYEQYF	TRBD1	-	TRBV20-1	TRBJ2-7	13
TGTGCCAGCAGCCAAGAAAGCCTAGGGGATGGCACTGAAGCTTTCTTT	CASSQESLGDGTEAFF	-	-	TRBV14	TRBJ1-1	16
TGTGCCAGCAGTGAAGTGAAGGGACAAATGGGCCTCGGAGCTTTCTTT	CASSEVKGQMGLGAFF	-	once	TRBV6-1	TRBJ1-1	16
TGTGCCAGCAGGCCGACAGGGGGCTATGGCTACACCTTC	CASRPTGGYGYTF	TRBD1	few	TRBV27	TRBJ1-2	13
TGTGCCAGCCTCTTGACTGGCACAGATACGCAGTATTTT	CASLLTGTDTQYF	-	-	TRBV25-1	TRBJ2-3	13
TGTGCCACCAGCATCGCAGCGGGGGAGCAGTACTTC	CATSIAAGEQYF	TRBD2	-	TRBV15	TRBJ2-7	12
TGTGCCAGCAGTAAATACTCGACAGGGACGGTCCAATACGAGCAGTACTTC	CASSKYSTGTVQYEQYF	TRBD1	-	TRBV28	TRBJ2-7	17
TGTGCCACCAGCAGAGATTTCGCTGGGGCGAGTTCACCCCTCCACTTT	CATSRDFAGASSPLHF	-	-	TRBV15	TRBJ1-6	16
TGTGCCAGCAGCTTTGAGGCAGATACGCAGTATTTT	CASSFEADTQYF	-	-	TRBV5-4	TRBJ2-3	12
TGTGCCAGCAGCCGCCCTCCGGGGAACACTGAAGCTTTCTTT	CASSRPPGNTEAFF	-	many	TRBV5-5	TRBJ1-1	14
TGCGCCAGCAGCTTCCGTCCAGCGGGAGATGAAGAGACCCAGTACTTC	CASSFRPAGDEETQYF	TRBD2	once	TRBV5-1	TRBJ2-5	16
TGTGCCAGCAGCCGACTAGTGGGGGAGCTGTTTTTT	CASSRLVGELFF	-	-	TRBV12-3/TRBV12-4	TRBJ2-2	12
TGTGCCTGGACCTTGGCGGGGGCCAGAGGAAACACCATATATTTT	CAWTLAGARGNTIYF	-	-	TRBV30	TRBJ1-3	15
TGTGCCAGCAGCCCGACAGGGAAGGTGACCTACGAGCAGTACTTC	CASSPTGKVTYEQYF	TRBD1	-	TRBV3-1/TRBV3-2	TRBJ2-7	15
TGCGCCAGCCGAGGGGGTTCCGGGATTCACGAGACCCAGTACTTC	CASRGGSGIHETQYF	-	-	TRBV5-1	TRBJ2-5	15
TGTGCCAGCAGTTTTACTAGCGGGCGGGGCAATGAGCAGTTCTTC	CASSFTSGRGNEQFF	TRBD2	-	TRBV27	TRBJ2-1	15